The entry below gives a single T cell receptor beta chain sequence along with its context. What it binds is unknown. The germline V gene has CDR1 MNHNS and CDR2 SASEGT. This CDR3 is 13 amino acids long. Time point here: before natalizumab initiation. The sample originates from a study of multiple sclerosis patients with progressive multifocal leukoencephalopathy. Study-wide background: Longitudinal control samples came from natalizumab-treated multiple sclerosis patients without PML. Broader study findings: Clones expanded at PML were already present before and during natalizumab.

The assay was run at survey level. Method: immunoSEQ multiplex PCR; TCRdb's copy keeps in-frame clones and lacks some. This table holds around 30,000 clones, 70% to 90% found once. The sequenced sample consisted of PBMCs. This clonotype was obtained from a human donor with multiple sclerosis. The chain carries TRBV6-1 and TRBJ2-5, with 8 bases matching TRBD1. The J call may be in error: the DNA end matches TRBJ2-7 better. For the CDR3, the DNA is TGTGCCAGCAGCGGACAGGGATCTAGCGAGCAGTACTTC. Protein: CASSGQGSSEQYF.